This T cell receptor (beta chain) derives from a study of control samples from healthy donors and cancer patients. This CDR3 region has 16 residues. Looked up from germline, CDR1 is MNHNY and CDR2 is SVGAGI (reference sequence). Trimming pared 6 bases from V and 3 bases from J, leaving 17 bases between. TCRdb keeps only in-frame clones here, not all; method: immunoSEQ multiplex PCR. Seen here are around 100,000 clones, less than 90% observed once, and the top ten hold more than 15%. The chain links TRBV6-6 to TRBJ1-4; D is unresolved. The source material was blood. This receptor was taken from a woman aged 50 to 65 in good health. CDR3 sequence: CASSPGWGPPNEKLFF. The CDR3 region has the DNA TGTGCCAGCAGCCCGGGTTGGGGTCCGCCTAATGAAAAACTGTTTTTT.